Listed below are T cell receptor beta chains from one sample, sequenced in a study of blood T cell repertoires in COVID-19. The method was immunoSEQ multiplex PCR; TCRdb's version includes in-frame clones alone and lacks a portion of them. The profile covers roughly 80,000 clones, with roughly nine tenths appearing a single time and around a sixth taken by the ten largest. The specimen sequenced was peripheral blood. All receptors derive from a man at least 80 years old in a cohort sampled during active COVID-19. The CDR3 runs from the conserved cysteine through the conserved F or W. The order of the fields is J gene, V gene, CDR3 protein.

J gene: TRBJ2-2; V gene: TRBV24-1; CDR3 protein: CATTDRWNTGELFF
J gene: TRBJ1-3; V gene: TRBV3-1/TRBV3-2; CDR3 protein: CASSQEGGSGNTIYF
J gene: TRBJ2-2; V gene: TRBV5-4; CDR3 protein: CASTKNGDINTGELFF
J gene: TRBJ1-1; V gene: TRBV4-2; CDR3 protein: CASSQVSGISTEAFF
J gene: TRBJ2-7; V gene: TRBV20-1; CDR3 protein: CSASRGGEQYF
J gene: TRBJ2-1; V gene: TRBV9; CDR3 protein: CASSETSGESYNEQFF
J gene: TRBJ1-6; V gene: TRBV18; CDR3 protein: CASSPGQGENSPLHF
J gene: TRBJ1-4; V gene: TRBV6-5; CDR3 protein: CASSPSGATNEKLFF
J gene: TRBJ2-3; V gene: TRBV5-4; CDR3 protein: CASSSGGSTDTQYF
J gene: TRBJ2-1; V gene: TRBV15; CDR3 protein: CATSGRGVRYNEQFF
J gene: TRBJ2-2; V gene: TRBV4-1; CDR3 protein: CASSWDRGRAGELFF
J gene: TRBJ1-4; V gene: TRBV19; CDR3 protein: CASTRTNEKLFF
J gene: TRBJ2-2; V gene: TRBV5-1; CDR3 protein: CASSPRQGNTGELFF
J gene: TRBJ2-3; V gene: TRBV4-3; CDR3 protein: CASRAGGGRDTQYF
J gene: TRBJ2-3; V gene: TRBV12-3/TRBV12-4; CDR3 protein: CASSFQDTQYF
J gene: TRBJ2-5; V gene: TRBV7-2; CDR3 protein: CASSGGTGSETQYF
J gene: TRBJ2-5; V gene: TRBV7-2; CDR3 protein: CASSPRGSGGAEETQYF
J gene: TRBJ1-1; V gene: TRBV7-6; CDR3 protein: CASSLDLQGDNMNTEAFF
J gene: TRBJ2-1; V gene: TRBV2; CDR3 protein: CASSLSGQGYNEQFF
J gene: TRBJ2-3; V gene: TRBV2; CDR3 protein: CASRTGLPGDTQYF
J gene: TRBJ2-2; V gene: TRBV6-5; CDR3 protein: CASRPTGNTGELFF
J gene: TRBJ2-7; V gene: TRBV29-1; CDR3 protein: CSVVGAGAYEQYF
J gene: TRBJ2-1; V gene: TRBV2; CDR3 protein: CASSDPRGYNEQFF
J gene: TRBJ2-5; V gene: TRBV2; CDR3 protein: CASREVRGSQETQYF
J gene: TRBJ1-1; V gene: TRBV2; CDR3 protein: CASKTEGLLNTEAFF
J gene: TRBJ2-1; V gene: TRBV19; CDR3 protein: CASTPGQGANEQFF
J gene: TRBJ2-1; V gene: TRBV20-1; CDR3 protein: CSASAGGPSNEQFF
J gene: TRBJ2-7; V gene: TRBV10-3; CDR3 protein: CAISDGDTNYEQYF
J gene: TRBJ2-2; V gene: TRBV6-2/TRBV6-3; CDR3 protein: CASSYAVAGYTNTGELFF
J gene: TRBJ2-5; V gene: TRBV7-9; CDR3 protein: CASSADQLGTQETQYF
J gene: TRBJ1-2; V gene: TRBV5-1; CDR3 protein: CASSTRDTFYGYTF
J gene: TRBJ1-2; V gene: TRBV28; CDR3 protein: CASSWTGGHTF
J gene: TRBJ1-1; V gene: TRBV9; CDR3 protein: CASSGTGLGTEAFF
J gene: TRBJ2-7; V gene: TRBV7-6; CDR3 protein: CASSFRGYEQYF
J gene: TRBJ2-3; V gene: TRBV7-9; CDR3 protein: CASSIVRGGASTDTQYF
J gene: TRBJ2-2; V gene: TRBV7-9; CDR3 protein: CASSPGVLGNTGELFF
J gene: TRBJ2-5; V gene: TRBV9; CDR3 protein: CASSALAVQETQYF
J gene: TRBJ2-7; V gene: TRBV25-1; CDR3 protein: CASSEPTLGAYEQYF
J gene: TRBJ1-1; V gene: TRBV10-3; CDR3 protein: CAIRQGETEAFF
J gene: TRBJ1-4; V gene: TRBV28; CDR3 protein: CASNEQTTNEKLFF